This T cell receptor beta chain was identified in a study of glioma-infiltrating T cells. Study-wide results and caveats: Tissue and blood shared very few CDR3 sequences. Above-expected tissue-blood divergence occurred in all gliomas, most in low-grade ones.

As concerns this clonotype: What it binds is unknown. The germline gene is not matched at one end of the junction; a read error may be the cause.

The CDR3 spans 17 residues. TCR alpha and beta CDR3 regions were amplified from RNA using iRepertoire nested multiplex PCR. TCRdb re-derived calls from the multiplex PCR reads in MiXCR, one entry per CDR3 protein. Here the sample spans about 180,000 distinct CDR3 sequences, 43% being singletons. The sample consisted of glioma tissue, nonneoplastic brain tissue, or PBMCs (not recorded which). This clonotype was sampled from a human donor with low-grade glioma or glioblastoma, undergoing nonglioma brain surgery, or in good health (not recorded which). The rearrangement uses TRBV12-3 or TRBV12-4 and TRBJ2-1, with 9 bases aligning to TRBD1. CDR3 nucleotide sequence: TGTGCCAGAAGTTTAGAAGGAGGGACAGGGTCCTACAATGAGCAGTTCTTT. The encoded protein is CARSLEGGTGSYNEQFF.